The 32 T cell receptor beta chains below were found in one sample sequenced in a study of blood T cell repertoires in COVID-19. Libraries were prepared by immunoSEQ multiplex PCR; TCRdb keeps only in-frame clonotypes and omits some of them. The sample holds roughly 160,000 clones, approximately 84% seen once. Material: PBMCs or T cells enriched from blood (not recorded which). All receptors derive from a man in his fifties who had recovered from COVID-19.

V and J are TRBV28 and TRBJ2-3; D perhaps matches TRBD2 (6 bases). This CDR3 is 14 amino acids long. The germline CDR1 and CDR2 sequences are MDHEN and SYDVKM. Trimming left V 8 bases short and J 0 bases short, with 12 bases between. In nucleotides, the CDR3 is TGTGCCAGCGGCTTGGGGGGAAGCACAGATACGCAGTATTTT. Translated: CASGLGGSTDTQYF.

This clone is a singleton in its sample. The chain employs TRBV27 and TRBJ2-7; 8 bases map to TRBD1. The CDR3 has 14 amino acids. V dropped 6 bases and J dropped 4; count of bases not matched to a gene: 8. CDR1 MNHEY and CDR2 SMNVEV come from the germline V gene (reference sequence). The CDR3 bases are TGTGCCAGCAGAACCGGGACAGGAGAGTACGAGCAGTACTTC. It codes for CASRTGTGEYEQYF.

This chain joins TRBV3-1 (or the pseudogene TRBV3-2) and TRBJ1-2; 7 positions agree with TRBD1. CDR1 is LGHDT and CDR2 is YNNKEL in the germline V gene (reference sequence). The CDR3 length is 13 residues. The V and J ends lost 10 bases and 5 bases, in that order; junction bases with no gene match: 10. Here the CDR3 DNA reads TGTGCCACCTTCCAGACAGGGTATTATGGCTACACCTTC. The encoded protein is CATFQTGYYGYTF.

There are a few counts of this clone. The chain couples TRBV19 to TRBJ1-6; 7 bases map to TRBD1. This CDR3 has 16 amino acids. The V and J ends lost 5 bases and 5 bases, in that order; junction bases with no gene match: 9. CDR1 LNHDA and CDR2 SQIVND come from the germline V gene (reference sequence). The CDR3 DNA sequence: TGTGCCAGTAGTCAGACAGGGCGACAGGATAATTCACCCCTCCACTTT. It is translated as CASSQTGRQDNSPLHF.

The gene calls are TRBV3-1 (or the pseudogene TRBV3-2) and TRBJ1-1; the D gene is possibly TRBD1 (6 bases). Looked up from germline, CDR1 is LGHDT and CDR2 is YNNKEL (reference sequence). The CDR3 consists of 13 residues. The V gene lost 4 bases and the J gene lost 6 bases, with 12 bases spanning the gap. The CDR3 bases are TGTGCCAGCAGCCGAGGGGGTCGCGCTGAAGCTTTCTTT. Translating it yields CASSRGGRAEAFF.

The J gene is TRBJ2-5, the V gene TRBV7-9; D unclear. CDR1 and CDR2 (germline): SEHNR, FQNEAQ (reference sequence). Trimming took off 1 base at V and 7 bases at J, with 16 bases between the two ends. The CDR3 totals 15 residues. The CDR3 nucleotides read TGTGCCAGCAGCTTAGAGGCAGTCCCGGGTGGGACCCAGTACTTC. Encoded protein: CASSLEAVPGGTQYF.

The CDR3 region is CASRQQGSNEKLFF. CDR3 sequence (DNA): TGTGCCAGCAGACAACAGGGGTCTAATGAAAAACTGTTTTTT. V gene TRBV28 combines with J gene TRBJ1-4; 7 positions match TRBD1. Germline loops: CDR1 MDHEN, CDR2 SYDVKM. The CDR3 totals 14 residues. The junction had 4 bases not matched to a gene; V was cut back by 6 bases and J by 3 bases.

The rearrangement links TRBV3-1 (or the pseudogene TRBV3-2) to TRBJ1-6, with D perhaps matching TRBD1 (6 bases). The CDR3 contains 14 residues. Germline V gene data show CDR1 as LGHDT and CDR2 as YNNKEL (reference sequence). V was clipped by 3 bases and J by 6 bases, with 9 bases between them. This CDR3 is CASSQRTANSPLHF. The DNA for the CDR3 is TGTGCCAGCAGCCAGAGGACAGCTAATTCACCCCTCCACTTT.

This chain links TRBV3-1 (or the pseudogene TRBV3-2) with TRBJ2-1, with D perhaps TRBD2 (6 bases). CDR1 and CDR2 (germline): LGHDT, YNNKEL (reference sequence). The V end lost 4 bases, the J end lost 9 bases, and 16 bases lay between the germline ends. The CDR3 covers 14 residues. The CDR3: CASSPPWRACEQFF. For the CDR3, the DNA is TGTGCCAGCAGCCCCCCCTGGAGGGCCTGTGAGCAGTTCTTC.

The chain couples TRBV5-4 to TRBJ2-7; 11 bases map to TRBD1. Germline-derived CDR1 and CDR2 are SGHNT and YYREEE (reference sequence). The V segment lost 2 bases and the J segment 6 bases; nucleotides outside the gene matches: 7. The CDR3 has 15 residues. CDR3 in DNA: TGTGCCAGCAGCTTTGGACAGGGGGCAGCGCGCGAGCAGTACTTC. It encodes CASSFGQGAAREQYF. The whole variable domain, filled in from reference TRBV5-4 and TRBJ2-7, reads ETGVTQSPTHLIKTRGQQVTLRCSSQSGHNTVSWYQQALGQGPQFIFQYYREEENGRGNFPPRFSGLQFPNYSSELNVNALELDDSALYLCASSFGQGAAREQYFGPGTRLTVT.

The chain uses TRBV6-5 and TRBJ2-1; TRBD1 matches at 8 bases. The CDR3 has 14 amino acids. Germline V lookup: CDR1 MNHEY, CDR2 SVGAGI. Trimming took 6 bases from V and 12 from J; bases not matched to a gene: 13. CDR3 region: CASSLGQGAGVQFF. In nucleotides, the CDR3 is TGTGCCAGCAGCCTTGGACAGGGTGCTGGGGTGCAGTTCTTC.

CDR3 nucleotide sequence: TGTGCCTGGGATGGGGGGGCCCTAGGGGAGACCCAGTACTTC. The encoded protein is CAWDGGALGETQYF. The V gene is TRBV11-2, the J gene TRBJ2-5; maybe TRBD2 (7 bases). CDR3 length: 14 residues. The ends were cut back, 11 bases at V and 5 bases at J, with 21 bases in the middle. The germline CDR1 and CDR2 sequences are SGHAT and FQNNGV.

The chain employs TRBV2 and TRBJ2-5; no clear D gene. The V end lost 4 bases, the J end lost 0 bases, and 15 bases lay between the germline ends. Germline V CDR1 and CDR2: SNHLY, FYNNEI. This CDR3 contains 16 residues. CDR3 nucleotides: TGTGCCAGCAGTGGTACAGACCATCTGTACCAAGAGACCCAGTACTTC. Translating it yields CASSGTDHLYQETQYF.

The J gene is TRBJ1-5, the V gene TRBV7-2; no firm D call. V dropped 3 bases and J dropped 1 base, with 4 bases sitting between them. Per the germline V gene, CDR1 is SGHTA and CDR2 is FQGNSA. CDR3 length equals 13 residues. CDR3 residues: CASSLSSNQPQHF. The CDR3 DNA follows: TGTGCCAGCAGCTTGAGCAGCAATCAGCCCCAGCATTTT. Based on the CDR3 plus reference TRBV7-2 and TRBJ1-5, the full variable domain is GAGVSQSPSNKVTEKGKDVELRCDPISGHTALYWYRQSLGQGLEFLIYFQGNSAPDKSGLPSDRFSAERTGGSVSTLTIQRTQQEDSAVYLCASSLSSNQPQHFGDGTRLSIL.

CDR3 amino acids: CASSSATGENTEAFF. The CDR3 DNA follows: TGTGCCAGCAGCTCAGCAACGGGGGAGAACACTGAAGCTTTCTTT. V is TRBV7-9 and J is TRBJ1-1; perhaps TRBD1 as D (5 bases). Deletions cut 4 bases from V and 1 base from J, with 13 bases between. Germline CDR1 is SEHNR and CDR2 is FQNEAQ (reference sequence). CDR3 length: 15 residues.

The genes are TRBV9 and TRBJ1-6, with D possibly TRBD1 on 6 matching bases. The CDR3 consists of 15 residues. The germline V gene has CDR1 SGDLS and CDR2 YYNGEE. V was shortened by 4 bases and J by 7 bases, with 15 bases between the two germline ends. CDR3 sequence: CASSHGGAPNSPLHF. The CDR3 region has the DNA TGTGCCAGCAGCCATGGGGGCGCCCCGAATTCACCCCTCCACTTT.

V gene TRBV11-2 combines with J gene TRBJ1-2; 8 positions agree with TRBD1. The V gene's germline CDR1 is SGHAT and CDR2 FQNNGV. The junction had 5 bases not matched to a gene; V was cut back by 5 bases and J by 6 bases. CDR3 length: 13 residues. The CDR3, as DNA: TGTGCCAGCAGCATCCTGACAGGGGATGGCTACACCTTC. Amino acids: CASSILTGDGYTF.

This clone appeared a few times. J is TRBJ1-2 and V is TRBV7-8; 9 bases map to TRBD1. The V gene end was trimmed by 5 bases and the J gene end by 4 bases; junction bases not matched to a gene: 5. CDR1 and CDR2 (germline): SGHVS, FQNEAQ. The CDR3 has 14 residues. The chain's CDR3 is CASSPPGQGYGYTF. DNA for the CDR3: TGTGCCAGCAGCCCACCGGGACAGGGCTATGGCTACACCTTC. The full variable domain, its missing parts supplied by reference TRBV7-8 and TRBJ1-2, is GAGVSQSPRYKVAKRGQDVALRCDPISGHVSLFWYQQALGQGPEFLTYFQNEAQLDKSGLPSDRFFAERPEGSVSTLKIQRTQQEDSAVYLCASSPPGQGYGYTFGSGTRLTVV.

This clone has a handful of counts. V and J are TRBV2 and TRBJ1-2; tentatively, D is TRBD1 (5 bases). V was shortened by 7 bases and J by 5 bases, with 20 bases between the two germline ends. The CDR3 length is 15 residues. Germline V gene sequence: CDR1 SNHLY, CDR2 FYNNEI. As DNA, the CDR3 is TGTGCCAGCATGATGGGGCAGAGTCAAGGGTATGGCTACACCTTC. Amino acid sequence: CASMMGQSQGYGYTF.

This rearrangement joins TRBV27 to TRBJ2-3, with D maybe TRBD2 (7 bases). Germline V gene lookup returns CDR1 MNHEY and CDR2 SMNVEV (reference sequence). Between the trimmed V and J ends, which lost 6 bases and 6 bases, there was a span of 19 bases. The CDR3 loop spans 15 amino acids. CDR3 DNA sequence: TGTGCCAGCAGAGATCACGGGGGGCTAGCTGATACGCAGTATTTT. Protein product: CASRDHGGLADTQYF.

The chain combines TRBV11-2 with TRBJ1-3; 7 bases fit TRBD1. Trimming removed 3 bases from V and 2 bases from J; junction bases left unmatched: 1. Germline CDR1 reads SGHAT; CDR2 reads FQNNGV. CDR3 length equals 14 residues. CDR3 residues: CASSLGQTGNTIYF. DNA for the CDR3: TGTGCCAGCAGCTTGGGACAGACTGGAAACACCATATATTTT.

This clone appeared a single time. CDR3 sequence (DNA): TGCGCCAGCAGCCACGATACAGGATTCCAAGAGACCCAGTACTTC. Protein sequence: CASSHDTGFQETQYF. The chain employs TRBV4-1 and TRBJ2-5; perhaps TRBD1 as D (5 bases). This CDR3 contains 15 residues. V was cut by 3 bases and J by 1 base, with 12 bases left in between. Germline V CDR1 and CDR2: MGHRA, YSYEKL.

The V and J genes are TRBV5-4 and TRBJ2-1; a possible D gene is TRBD1 (6 bases). Trimming took off 4 bases at V and 9 bases at J, with 14 bases between the two ends. The V gene's germline CDR1 is SGHNT and CDR2 YYREEE (reference sequence). The CDR3 runs to 13 residues. The CDR3 region is CASSQGYLGEQFF. The CDR3 DNA reads as TGTGCCAGCAGCCAGGGGTATCTGGGTGAGCAGTTCTTC. Based on the CDR3 plus reference TRBV5-4 and TRBJ2-1, the full variable domain is ETGVTQSPTHLIKTRGQQVTLRCSSQSGHNTVSWYQQALGQGPQFIFQYYREEENGRGNFPPRFSGLQFPNYSSELNVNALELDDSALYLCASSQGYLGEQFFGPGTRLTVL.

V is TRBV2 and J is TRBJ2-4, with a possible D match to TRBD2 (6 bases). V gave up 6 bases and J gave up 10 bases, with 16 bases separating them. CDR3 length: 13 residues. CDR1 and CDR2 (germline): SNHLY, FYNNEI. The CDR3 bases are TGTGCCAGCAGGCGGGACTCTGGGGGGATTCAGTACTTC. Translating gives CASRRDSGGIQYF.

The CDR3 DNA is TGCGCCAGCAGCTTGGCCTTCGGACAGGGGACGGGGGAGCAGTACTTC. This gives the protein CASSLAFGQGTGEQYF. The V and J genes are TRBV5-1 and TRBJ2-7; 9 nucleotides agree with TRBD1. Germline values: CDR1 SGHRS, CDR2 YFSETQ. The CDR3 is made up of 16 amino acids. V shed 0 bases, J shed 7 bases, and the junction held 11 bases outside the gene matches.

The V gene is TRBV6-4, the J gene TRBJ1-3; TRBD1 matches at 10 bases. In germline, CDR1 is MRHNA, CDR2 SNTAGT. This CDR3 region has 16 residues. With V trimmed by 2 bases and J by 4 bases, 5 bases remained unmatched. CDR3 amino acids: CASSDRSGQGGNTIYF. CDR3 DNA sequence: TGTGCCAGCAGTGACCGCTCGGGACAGGGGGGAAACACCATATATTTT.

This chain links TRBV7-3 with TRBJ2-3; 11 bases are a match to TRBD2. This CDR3 spans 17 amino acids. V lost 0 bases, J lost 1 base, and 3 bases stayed unmatched. The germline CDR1 and CDR2 sequences are SGHTA and FQGTGA. CDR3 region: CASSLTTSGSGTDTQYF. CDR3 DNA: TGTGCCAGCAGCTTAACCACTAGCGGGAGTGGCACAGATACGCAGTATTTT.

V and J are TRBV4-1 and TRBJ2-3, with TRBD2 identical over 8 bases. The ends lost 4 bases at V and 2 bases at J; junction bases unmatched: 11. CDR3 size: 17 residues. CDR1 and CDR2 (germline): MGHRA, YSYEKL. The CDR3 DNA reads TGCGCCAGCAGCCCGTCGGGGCTAGCGGGTATCACAGATACGCAGTATTTT. Translated, it gives CASSPSGLAGITDTQYF.

This clone occurred once. The rearrangement uses TRBV1 and TRBJ1-6; no DNA check was done on the table's D call, TRBD1. TRBV1 is a listed pseudogene. The CDR3 length is 13 residues. CDR3 in DNA: TGCACCAGCAACTGGGACAGGGATTCACCCCTCCACTTT. This translates into CTSNWDRDSPLHF.

The chain combines TRBV6-2 or TRBV6-3 with TRBJ2-7; the D is unclear. The V end was cut by 6 bases, the J end by 4 bases, with 13 bases between. CDR3 size: 13 residues. Germline-derived CDR1 and CDR2 are MNHEY and SVGEGT. CDR3 nucleotides: TGTGCCAGCAGCCGGGCCAGCCGATACGAGCAGTACTTC. Translation gives CASSRASRYEQYF.

The chain employs TRBV5-6 and TRBJ2-2; 9 bases map to TRBD1. Germline V gives CDR1 SGHDT, CDR2 YYEEEE. The CDR3 length is 16 residues. J was trimmed by 7 bases and V by 9 bases; bases with no gene match: 16. CDR3: CATDRGTGFEGGELFF. Written as DNA, the CDR3 is TGTGCCACCGACAGGGGGACAGGGTTTGAAGGCGGGGAGCTGTTTTTT.

The V gene is TRBV9, the J gene TRBJ2-1; D is uncertain. This CDR3 comprises 15 residues. Germline V CDR1 and CDR2: SGDLS, YYNGEE. V lost 5 bases, J lost 6 bases, and 18 bases lay in between. CDR3 coding DNA: TGTGCCAGCAGGGCCGGTAATGAGGAAACCAATGAGCAGTTCTTC. It specifies CASRAGNEETNEQFF.